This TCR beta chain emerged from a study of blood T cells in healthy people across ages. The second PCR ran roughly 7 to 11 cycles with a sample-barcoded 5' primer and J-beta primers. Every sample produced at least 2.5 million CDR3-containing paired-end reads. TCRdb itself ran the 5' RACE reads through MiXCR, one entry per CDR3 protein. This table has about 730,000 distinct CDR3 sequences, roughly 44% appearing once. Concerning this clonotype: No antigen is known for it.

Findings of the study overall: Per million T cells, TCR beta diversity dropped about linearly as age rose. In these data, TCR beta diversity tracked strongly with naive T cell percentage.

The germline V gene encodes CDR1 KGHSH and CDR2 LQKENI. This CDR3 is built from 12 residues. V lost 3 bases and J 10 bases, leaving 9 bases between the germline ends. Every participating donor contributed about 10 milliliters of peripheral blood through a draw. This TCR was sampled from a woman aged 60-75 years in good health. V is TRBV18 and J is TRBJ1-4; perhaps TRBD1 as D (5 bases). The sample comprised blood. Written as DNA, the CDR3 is TGTGCCAGCTCACCGGGTAGGGGAAAACTGTTTTTT. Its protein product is CASSPGRGKLFF.